This TCR beta chain came from a study of CD8+ T cells in alopecia areata. As for the study in general: A regimen of oral tofacitinib, 5 to 10 mg twice daily, was given to treated patients.

Trimming stripped 6 bases from V and 0 bases from J, with 6 bases between. Germline V gene lookup returns CDR1 SNHLY and CDR2 FYNNEI. The CDR3 covers 13 residues. Investigators isolated RNA and reverse transcribed it into cDNA to act as the sequencing template. Sequencing was performed with immunoSEQ multiplex PCR; in TCRdb, only in-frame clones are kept and a portion is missing. Of about 190,000 clones detected, more than 55% appear once; the ten largest clones hold approximately 0.69%. Treatment indicated: oral pan-JAK inhibitor, 5-10 mg twice daily. This specimen consisted of CD4+ T cells sorted from blood, obtained at week 4, from a patient treated with tofacitinib. The receptor's source is a human donor with alopecia areata. The chain combines TRBV2 with TRBJ1-5, with a tentative D call TRBD1 (5 bases). CDR3 sequence (DNA): TGTGCCAGCAGACAGGATAGCAATCAGCCCCAGCATTTT. This gives the protein CASRQDSNQPQHF.